The 26 T cell receptor beta chains reported below all come from one sample, sequenced in a study of early T cells in non-severe SARS-CoV-2 infection. TCRdb reprocessed the 5' RACE reads via MiXCR and lists one record per CDR3 protein. This sample has tens of thousands of distinct CDR3 sequences, with 14% found just once. This specimen was whole blood, taken at baseline. Every receptor here comes from an adult who was a healthcare worker with PCR-confirmed SARS-CoV-2 infection or an uninfected control (not recorded which).

In its sample, this clonotype was seen a few times. The V gene is TRBV7-9, the J gene TRBJ2-3, with 10 bases lining up with TRBD2. Germline CDR1 and CDR2: SEHNR and FQNEAQ (reference sequence). V lost 4 bases to trimming and J lost 4 bases; unmatched junction nucleotides: 8. The CDR3 is 16 amino acids. CDR3 nucleotides: TGTGCCAGCAGCTCGTCTCTAGCGGGAGCATCAGATACGCAGTATTTT. Residues: CASSSSLAGASDTQYF.

The chain joins TRBV11-2 to TRBJ2-1, with TRBD1 matching over 11 bases. With V trimmed by 0 bases and J by 10 bases, 8 bases remained unmatched. This CDR3 contains 16 residues. Germline assignment: CDR1 SGHAT and CDR2 FQNNGV. The CDR3 DNA follows: TGTGCCAGCAGCTTAGATCGAGGGACAGGGGGAAGGGAGCAGTTCTTC. The encoded protein is CASSLDRGTGGREQFF.

The CDR3 protein is CASSAQGISGNTIYF. CDR3 DNA: TGTGCCAGCAGCGCGCAGGGAATTTCTGGAAACACCATATATTTT. The genes are TRBV9 and TRBJ1-3, with a tentative D call TRBD1 (5 bases). This CDR3 has 15 amino acids. V was clipped by 3 bases and J by 1 base, with 11 bases between them. Per germline, CDR1 SGDLS and CDR2 YYNGEE. The full variable domain, completed using reference TRBV9 and TRBJ1-3, is DSGVTQTPKHLITATGQRVTLRCSPRSGDLSVYWYQQSLDQGLQFLIQYYNGEERAKGNILERFSAQQFPDLHSELNLSSLELGDSALYFCASSAQGISGNTIYFGEGSWLTVV.

This sequence joins TRBV7-6 and TRBJ2-7, with 7 bases that match TRBD1. Germline V CDR1 and CDR2: SGHVS, FNYEAQ. After removal of 5 bases from V and 4 bases from J, the junction contained 8 bases not matched to a gene. This CDR3 spans 14 amino acids. In DNA, the CDR3 is TGTGCCAGCAGCCCCAGGACAGGTGCTTACGAGCAGTACTTC. Translation gives CASSPRTGAYEQYF. Full variable domain (rest looked up from reference TRBV7-6 and TRBJ2-7): GAGVSQSPRYKVTKRGQDVALRCDPISGHVSLYWYRQALGQGPEFLTYFNYEAQQDKSGLPNDRFSAERPEGSISTLTIQRTEQRDSAMYRCASSPRTGAYEQYFGPGTRLTVT.

At least ten counts were recorded for this clonotype. This chain links TRBV24-1 with TRBJ1-5; weak D call: TRBD1 (5 bases). The CDR3 contains 16 residues. The ends were cut back, 5 bases at V and 1 base at J, with 14 bases in the middle. Germline CDR1 KGHDR, CDR2 SFDVKD. The CDR3 is CATSGTEGDSNQPQHF. For the CDR3, the DNA is TGTGCCACCAGTGGGACGGAAGGGGACAGCAATCAGCCCCAGCATTTT.

Ten or more counts support this clonotype. This chain joins TRBV9 and TRBJ2-1; 9 positions agree with TRBD2. CDR3 length: 16 amino acids. CDR1 is SGDLS, CDR2 YYNGEE, per germline. V shed 0 bases and J 2 bases; nucleotides not matched to a gene: 3. CDR3: CASSVVVAGAYNEQFF. As DNA, the CDR3 is TGTGCCAGCAGCGTAGTAGTAGCGGGGGCCTACAATGAGCAGTTCTTC. The full variable domain, completed using reference TRBV9 and TRBJ2-1, is DSGVTQTPKHLITATGQRVTLRCSPRSGDLSVYWYQQSLDQGLQFLIQYYNGEERAKGNILERFSAQQFPDLHSELNLSSLELGDSALYFCASSVVVAGAYNEQFFGPGTRLTVL.

The genes are TRBV7-9 and TRBJ2-7, with 7 bases aligning to TRBD2. CDR1 and CDR2 (germline): SEHNR, FQNEAQ (reference sequence). Trimming removed 9 bases from V and 3 bases from J; junction bases left unmatched: 5. The CDR3 is 12 amino acids. In DNA form, the CDR3 reads TGTGCCAGTAGCGGGCGCCACTACGAGCAGTACTTC. The encoded protein is CASSGRHYEQYF.

A remark on this clonotype: Sequence at one end of the junction differs from germline and may be a read error. The chain couples TRBV7-2 to TRBJ2-7; 7 bases are a match to TRBD2. The CDR3 sequence is 16 residues long. From germline, CDR1 is SGHTA and CDR2 FQGNSA. Here the CDR3 DNA reads TGTGCCAGCAGCTTAGCGATACGCTCTAGCGGAGTGAGCAGTAACTTC. Translated, it gives CASSLAIRSSGVSSNF.

This clonotype came up a few times. V is TRBV12-3 or TRBV12-4 and J is TRBJ2-7, with D hard to call. This CDR3 spans 13 amino acids. Deletions cut 8 bases from V and 0 bases from J, with 11 bases between. The chain's CDR3 is CASRAGFSYEQYF. The CDR3, as DNA: TGTGCCAGCCGGGCCGGGTTCTCCTACGAGCAGTACTTC.

This clonotype was seen more than once but under ten times. The chain combines TRBV18 with TRBJ2-6; 9 nucleotides match TRBD1. J gave up 15 bases and V 2 bases, and 5 bases lay outside the gene matches. This CDR3 region has 13 residues. Germline-derived CDR1 and CDR2 are KGHSH and LQKENI. The CDR3 region has the DNA TGTGCCAGCTCACCAAGGGACAGGGAGGCCCTGACTTTC. It encodes CASSPRDREALTF.

This clonotype has just a few counts. The genes are TRBV2 and TRBJ1-2; tentative D call: TRBD1 (5 bases). Between the trimmed V and J ends, which lost 6 bases and 5 bases, there was a span of 7 bases. The CDR3 spans 11 residues. Per germline, CDR1 SNHLY and CDR2 FYNNEI. CDR3 nucleotides: TGTGCCAGCAGCGAGGGGTATGGCTACACCTTC. Its protein product is CASSEGYGYTF.

This clonotype was seen ten or more times. The chain is built from TRBV20-1 and TRBJ2-3; possibly TRBD2 for D (6 bases). Germline CDR1 DFQATT, CDR2 SNEGSKA (reference sequence). CDR3 size: 15 residues. V shed 1 base and J shed 1 base, with 12 bases lying between them. The CDR3 nucleotides are TGCAGTGCTAGAGGCCGGGAGCCGGGCACAGATACGCAGTATTTT. It is translated as CSARGREPGTDTQYF.

This clonotype was seen many times. The rearrangement links TRBV27 to TRBJ2-1, with 8 positions matching TRBD2. Trimming at V came to 3 bases and at J to 7 bases, leaving 17 bases not matched to a gene. The CDR3 runs to 18 residues. Germline V gives CDR1 MNHEY, CDR2 SMNVEV (reference sequence). The CDR3 DNA reads as TGTGCCAGCAGTTTTTATCCGGGAGGGCCCTCAGGCCGTAATGAGCAGTTCTTC. This codes for CASSFYPGGPSGRNEQFF.

This clonotype was found many times. The CDR3 nucleotides read TGCAGCGTTACAGGGGGAAACTACTACGAGCAGTACTTC. Translating gives CSVTGGNYYEQYF. J is TRBJ2-7 and V is TRBV29-1, with 8 bases fitting TRBD1. The V segment lost 5 bases and the J segment 3 bases; nucleotides outside the gene matches: 6. The CDR3 runs to 13 residues. CDR1 and CDR2 (germline): SQVTM, ANQGSEA.

This clonotype was counted a few times. This rearrangement joins TRBV7-6 to TRBJ2-1, with 13 bases lining up with TRBD2. The V gene end was trimmed by 2 bases and the J gene end by 9 bases; junction bases not matched to a gene: 1. CDR3 length: 14 residues. CDR1 is SGHVS and CDR2 is FNYEAQ in the germline V gene. The CDR3 region is CASSLTSGRAEQFF. Written as DNA, the CDR3 is TGTGCCAGCAGCTTAACTAGCGGGAGGGCTGAGCAGTTCTTC.

The V and J genes are TRBV20-1 and TRBJ2-7; 12 nucleotides line up with TRBD2. This CDR3 is 15 amino acids long. Trimming cost V 3 bases and J 2 bases; bases outside gene matches: 5. The germline CDR1 and CDR2 sequences are DFQATT and SNEGSKA (reference sequence). The CDR3, as DNA: TGCAGTGCTAGGGCTAGCGGGAGGGCCCCCTACGAGCAGTACTTC. It encodes CSARASGRAPYEQYF.

This clonotype has only a few counts. V is TRBV12-2 and J is TRBJ1-5. TRBV12-2 is listed as a pseudogene. This CDR3 region has 16 residues. The CDR3 DNA reads TGTGCAAGTCGCTTTAAAGGCCCCTATAGCAATCAGCCCCAGCATTTT. Translation gives CASRFKGPYSNQPQHF.

This clonotype was found a few times. The rearrangement uses TRBV9 and TRBJ1-1; weak D call: TRBD1 (5 bases). The CDR3 covers 14 residues. Per the germline V gene, CDR1 is SGDLS and CDR2 is YYNGEE. V lost 7 bases and J 3 bases, leaving 16 bases between the germline ends. The CDR3 nucleotides are TGTGCCAGCGGCCGCGGGGGGGTGGACACTGAAGCTTTCTTT. This sequence encodes CASGRGGVDTEAFF.

CDR3 nucleotide sequence: TGCGCCAGCAGCGGAGGGAATGAGCAGTTCTTC. Translation gives CASSGGNEQFF. The gene calls are TRBV4-1 and TRBJ2-1, with D perhaps TRBD2 (6 bases). The CDR3 covers 11 residues. Looked up from germline, CDR1 is MGHRA and CDR2 is YSYEKL. V lost 5 bases and J 7 bases, leaving 6 bases between the germline ends.

This rearrangement joins TRBV5-1 to TRBJ2-6; no reliable D call. The CDR3 runs to 16 residues. Trimming pared 2 bases from V and 0 bases from J, leaving 9 bases between. Germline V gene data show CDR1 as SGHRS and CDR2 as YFSETQ. The CDR3 bases are TGCGCCAGCAGCTTCGCGAGAACCTCTGGGGCCAACGTCCTGACTTTC. Amino acids: CASSFARTSGANVLTF. The whole variable domain, filled in from reference TRBV5-1 and TRBJ2-6, reads KAGVTQTPRYLIKTRGQQVTLSCSPISGHRSVSWYQQTPGQGLQFLFEYFSETQRNKGNFPGRFSGRQFSNSRSEMNVSTLELGDSALYLCASSFARTSGANVLTFGAGSRLTVL.

This clonotype was detected only a few times. V is TRBV13 and J is TRBJ1-2, with a possible D match to TRBD1 (5 bases). From germline, CDR1 is PRHDT and CDR2 FYEKMQ (reference sequence). V was shortened by 4 bases and J by 4 bases, with 13 bases between the two germline ends. This CDR3 region has 14 residues. The chain's CDR3 is CASSWAPGGYGYTF. Written as DNA, the CDR3 is TGTGCCAGCAGCTGGGCCCCCGGGGGCTATGGCTACACCTTC.

This chain uses TRBV7-8 with TRBJ1-3; D possibly corresponds to TRBD1 (6 bases). Germline values: CDR1 SGHVS, CDR2 FQNEAQ. V was clipped by 4 bases and J by 3 bases, with 13 bases between them. The CDR3 consists of 15 residues. CDR3: CASSSTGLGGNTIYF. The CDR3, as DNA: TGTGCCAGCAGCTCCACAGGGTTGGGTGGAAACACCATATATTTT.

The V gene is TRBV7-3, the J gene TRBJ2-1; TRBD2 matches 11 bases. Per germline, CDR1 SGHTA and CDR2 FQGTGA. The CDR3 covers 14 residues. The ends lost 5 bases at V and 8 bases at J; junction bases unmatched: 5. The CDR3 loop is CASSIAGGPHEQFF. The CDR3 nucleotides are TGTGCCAGCAGCATAGCGGGAGGGCCCCATGAGCAGTTCTTC.

This clonotype was recorded a few times. The chain links TRBV5-1 to TRBJ2-7, with 8 bases matching TRBD2. V gave up 5 bases and J gave up 7 bases; unmatched junction bases: 11. The CDR3 consists of 14 residues. In germline, CDR1 is SGHRS, CDR2 YFSETQ. The CDR3 loop reads CASRGSGTLEEQYF. CDR3 DNA: TGCGCCAGCAGGGGTAGCGGGACCCTTGAAGAGCAGTACTTC.

This clonotype was counted many times. The rearrangement uses TRBV9 and TRBJ1-3; D remains unclear. V was cut by 0 bases and J by 3 bases, with 16 bases left in between. CDR3 size: 17 residues. Germline V gives CDR1 SGDLS, CDR2 YYNGEE. This chain's CDR3 is CASSVGENGRRGNTIYF. The CDR3 nucleotides read TGTGCCAGCAGCGTAGGGGAGAACGGCCGGCGTGGAAACACCATATATTTT.

V usage is TRBV5-1 and J usage is TRBJ2-2; 7 bases line up with TRBD2. V lost 3 bases and J lost 7; bases outside the gene matches: 18. Germline V gene sequence: CDR1 SGHRS, CDR2 YFSETQ. The CDR3 consists of 18 residues. CDR3 amino acids: CASSSGGSGNSWSGELFF. The CDR3 coding sequence is TGCGCCAGCAGCTCCGGGGGGAGCGGGAATTCATGGAGCGGGGAGCTGTTTTTT.